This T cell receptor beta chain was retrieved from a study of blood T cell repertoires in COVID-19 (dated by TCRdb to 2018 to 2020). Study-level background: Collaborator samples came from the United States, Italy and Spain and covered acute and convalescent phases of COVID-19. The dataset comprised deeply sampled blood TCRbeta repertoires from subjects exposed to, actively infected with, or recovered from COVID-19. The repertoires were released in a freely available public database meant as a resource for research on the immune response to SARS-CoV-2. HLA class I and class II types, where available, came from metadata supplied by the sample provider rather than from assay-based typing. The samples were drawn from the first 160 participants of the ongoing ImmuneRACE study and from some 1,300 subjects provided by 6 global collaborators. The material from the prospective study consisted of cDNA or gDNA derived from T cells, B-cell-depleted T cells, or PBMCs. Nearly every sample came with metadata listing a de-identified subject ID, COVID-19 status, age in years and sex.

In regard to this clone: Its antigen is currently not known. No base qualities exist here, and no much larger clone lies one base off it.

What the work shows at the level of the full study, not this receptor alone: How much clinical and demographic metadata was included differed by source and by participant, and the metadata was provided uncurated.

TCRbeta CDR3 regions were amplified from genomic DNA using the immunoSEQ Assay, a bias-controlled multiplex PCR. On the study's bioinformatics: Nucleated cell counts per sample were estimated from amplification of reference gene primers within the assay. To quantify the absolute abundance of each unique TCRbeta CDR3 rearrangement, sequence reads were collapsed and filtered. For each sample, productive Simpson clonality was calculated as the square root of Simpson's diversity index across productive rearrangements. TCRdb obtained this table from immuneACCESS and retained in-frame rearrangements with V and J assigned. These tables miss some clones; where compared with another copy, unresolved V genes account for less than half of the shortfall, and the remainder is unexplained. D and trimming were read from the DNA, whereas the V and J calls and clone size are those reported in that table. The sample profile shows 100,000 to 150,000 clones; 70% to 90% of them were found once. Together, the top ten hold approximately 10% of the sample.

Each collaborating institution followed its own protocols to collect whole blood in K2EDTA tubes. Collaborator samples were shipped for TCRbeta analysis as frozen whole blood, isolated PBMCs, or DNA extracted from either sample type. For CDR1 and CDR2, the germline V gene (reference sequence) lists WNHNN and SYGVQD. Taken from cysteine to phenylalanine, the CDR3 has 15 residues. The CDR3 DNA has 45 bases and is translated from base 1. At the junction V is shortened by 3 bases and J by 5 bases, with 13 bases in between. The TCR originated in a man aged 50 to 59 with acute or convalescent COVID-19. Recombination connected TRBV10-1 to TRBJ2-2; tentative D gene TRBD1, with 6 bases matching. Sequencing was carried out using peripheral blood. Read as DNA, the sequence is TGCGCCAGCAGTGAATTTCAGGGGCTAACCGGGGAGCTGTTTTTT. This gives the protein CASSEFQGLTGELFF.